These 25 T cell receptor beta chains were all obtained from the same sample, sequenced in a study of shared T cell receptors in the human thymus. Profiled with immunoSEQ multiplex PCR; TCRdb holds only in-frame clones, not every one. The sample holds 500,000 to 550,000 clones, approximately 80% seen once. A further study also used this sample, focusing on human thymus T cells.

The source material was thymocytes. All receptors come from a boy in the first two years of life with a congenital heart defect.

In the case of this clone: This CDR3 is also generated by other DNA sequences in the sample. This chain links TRBV4-3 with TRBJ2-7, with 11 nucleotides matching TRBD2. Germline V gene sequence: CDR1 LGHNA, CDR2 YSLEER. The V segment lost 0 bases and the J segment 4 bases; nucleotides outside the gene matches: 2. The CDR3 consists of 15 residues. This CDR3 reads CASSQEGTSGYEQYF. As DNA, the CDR3 is TGCGCCAGCAGCCAAGAAGGGACTAGCGGTTACGAGCAGTACTTC.

This clone was recorded a few times. V usage is TRBV4-3 and J usage is TRBJ2-5; D is possibly TRBD2 (7 bases). From germline, CDR1 is LGHNA and CDR2 YSLEER. V was pared by 0 bases and J by 0 bases, with 14 bases between. The CDR3 contains 17 residues. CDR3 sequence (DNA): TGCGCCAGCAGCCAAGATCCGGGGGGCCGGTACCAAGAGACCCAGTACTTC. Translated, it gives CASSQDPGGRYQETQYF.

The chain joins TRBV9 to TRBJ2-1; 9 bases align to TRBD2. The CDR3 sequence is 17 residues long. V gave up 1 base and J gave up 4 bases; unmatched junction bases: 9. CDR1 and CDR2 (germline): SGDLS, YYNGEE. CDR3: CASSVPGAGGPYNEQFF. The CDR3 DNA is TGTGCCAGCAGCGTACCCGGGGCGGGAGGGCCTTACAATGAGCAGTTCTTC.

The chain is built from TRBV27 and TRBJ2-1; 10 bases are shared with TRBD2. The CDR3 totals 18 residues. Germline CDR1 MNHEY, CDR2 SMNVEV (reference sequence). Trimming at V came to 2 bases and at J to 9 bases, leaving 16 bases not matched to a gene. The DNA for the CDR3 is TGTGCCAGCAGTTTACATAGGGGAGGGCTAGCGGGAGTGAGTGAGCAGTTCTTC. Translated: CASSLHRGGLAGVSEQFF.

The chain employs TRBV5-6 and TRBJ1-3; D ambiguous. Per the germline V gene, CDR1 is SGHDT and CDR2 is YYEEEE. Trimming removed 3 bases at V and 2 bases at J, with 15 bases between. The CDR3 loop spans 16 amino acids. The CDR3 loop is CASSSIEVMTGNTIYF. In nucleotides, the CDR3 is TGTGCCAGCAGCTCCATTGAGGTGATGACTGGAAACACCATATATTTT. Looking up the rest from reference TRBV5-6 and TRBJ1-3 gives the full variable domain: DAGVTQSPTHLIKTRGQQVTLRCSPKSGHDTVSWYQQALGQGPQFIFQYYEEEERQRGNFPDRFSGHQFPNYSSELNVNALLLGDSALYLCASSSIEVMTGNTIYFGEGSWLTVV.

The sample holds a few counts of this clone. This chain links TRBV5-1 with TRBJ2-7, with a weak D call TRBD2 (6 bases). V gave up 2 bases and J gave up 6 bases, with 24 bases separating them. CDR3 length equals 17 residues. Germline V lookup: CDR1 SGHRS, CDR2 YFSETQ. Here the CDR3 reads CASSFGGKAKGLIEQYF. CDR3 sequence (DNA): TGCGCCAGCAGCTTTGGAGGGAAAGCTAAGGGCCTTATCGAGCAGTACTTC. Filled out from reference TRBV5-1 and TRBJ2-7, the complete variable domain reads KAGVTQTPRYLIKTRGQQVTLSCSPISGHRSVSWYQQTPGQGLQFLFEYFSETQRNKGNFPGRFSGRQFSNSRSEMNVSTLELGDSALYLCASSFGGKAKGLIEQYFGPGTRLTVT.

V is TRBV27 and J is TRBJ2-7; 7 nucleotides line up with TRBD2. Germline-derived CDR1 and CDR2 are MNHEY and SMNVEV (reference sequence). The CDR3 runs 15 residues. With V trimmed by 1 base and J by 3 bases, 6 bases remained unmatched. This CDR3 is CASSLLASGGYEQYF. The CDR3 coding sequence is TGTGCCAGCAGTTTATTGGCTAGCGGAGGCTACGAGCAGTACTTC.

This chain connects TRBV10-1 to TRBJ2-2, with unresolved D. The CDR3 covers 14 residues. The V and J ends lost 3 bases and 6 bases respectively, with 11 bases between them. From germline, CDR1 is WNHNN and CDR2 SYGVQD (reference sequence). CDR3 nucleotides: TGCGCCAGCAGTGATCCTAGTAAGGCCGGGGAGCTGTTTTTT. As protein: CASSDPSKAGELFF.

CDR3 in amino acids: CASSEFVSGRANTQYF. As DNA, the CDR3 is TGTGCCAGCAGTGAATTTGTAAGCGGGAGGGCCAATACGCAGTATTTT. The chain links TRBV25-1 to TRBJ2-3, with TRBD2 identical over 10 bases. The CDR3 runs 16 residues. V trimming: 1 base; J trimming: 7 bases; junction bases outside the gene matches: 8. Germline assignment: CDR1 MGHDK and CDR2 SYGVNS.

V gene TRBV5-4 combines with J gene TRBJ2-1, with TRBD1 matching over 8 bases. The CDR3 is made up of 16 amino acids. Germline V CDR1 and CDR2: SGHNT, YYREEE (reference sequence). V was clipped by 4 bases and J by 8 bases; unmatched bases: 14. The CDR3 nucleotides read TGTGCCAGCAGCGCCAGGGGGCGTATGAAGGCACATGAGCAGTTCTTC. This codes for CASSARGRMKAHEQFF.

The chain recombines TRBV27 with TRBJ1-5, with D possibly TRBD1 on 5 matching bases. Looked up from germline, CDR1 is MNHEY and CDR2 is SMNVEV (reference sequence). This CDR3 region has 14 residues. V lost 5 bases and J lost 5, with 13 bases in between. CDR3 sequence: CASSRSGGDQPQHF. The CDR3 nucleotides read TGTGCCAGCAGTCGTTCCGGGGGGGATCAGCCCCAGCATTTT.

The chain recombines TRBV5-4 with TRBJ2-7; 9 nucleotides line up with TRBD1. The CDR3 length is 14 residues. V shed 4 bases, J shed 3 bases, and the junction held 5 bases outside the gene matches. Germline V gene sequence: CDR1 SGHNT, CDR2 YYREEE (reference sequence). The CDR3 loop is CASSNRDRVYEQYF. The CDR3 DNA reads as TGTGCCAGCAGCAACCGGGACAGGGTCTACGAGCAGTACTTC. Variable domain in full (rest from reference TRBV5-4 and TRBJ2-7): ETGVTQSPTHLIKTRGQQVTLRCSSQSGHNTVSWYQQALGQGPQFIFQYYREEENGRGNFPPRFSGLQFPNYSSELNVNALELDDSALYLCASSNRDRVYEQYFGPGTRLTVT.

This clone was counted a few times. V gene TRBV4-2 combines with J gene TRBJ2-1; 9 bases fit TRBD2. The CDR3 runs to 17 residues. Germline-derived CDR1 and CDR2 are LGHNA and YNFKEQ. With V trimmed by 0 bases and J by 5 bases, 8 bases remained unmatched. Here the CDR3 reads CASSQDSGLAPHNEQFF. Written as DNA, the CDR3 is TGTGCCAGCAGCCAAGATTCCGGACTAGCGCCCCACAATGAGCAGTTCTTC.

This clone was found a few times. The chain is built from TRBV27 and TRBJ2-7; TRBD1 matches at 7 bases. The CDR3 has 14 residues. The germline CDR1 and CDR2 sequences are MNHEY and SMNVEV (reference sequence). Germline trimming cut 10 bases from V and 1 base from J; bases unmatched to any gene: 10. For the CDR3, the DNA is TGTGCCACCCGTTTCCGGGACAGTTCCTACGAGCAGTACTTC. Protein sequence: CATRFRDSSYEQYF.

The rearrangement uses TRBV25-1 and TRBJ2-1; D gene unclear. The CDR3 runs to 15 residues. From germline, CDR1 is MGHDK and CDR2 SYGVNS. Trimming cost V 3 bases and J 5 bases, with 14 bases left between them. CDR3 residues: CASSDAETHHNEQFF. The CDR3 coding sequence is TGTGCCAGCAGTGATGCGGAGACCCACCACAATGAGCAGTTCTTC.

The genes are TRBV7-9 and TRBJ2-7, with 9 bases matching TRBD2. The CDR3 runs 15 residues. Trimming at V came to 4 bases and at J to 0 bases, leaving 4 bases not matched to a gene. In germline, CDR1 is SEHNR, CDR2 FQNEAQ (reference sequence). CDR3 region: CASSSKREDSYEQYF. CDR3 sequence (DNA): TGTGCCAGCAGCTCGAAGCGGGAGGACTCCTACGAGCAGTACTTC.

This clone was observed once. The chain is built from TRBV28 and TRBJ1-1; 10 bases agree with TRBD1. This CDR3 comprises 22 residues. V was clipped by 5 bases and J by 1 base; unmatched bases: 25. Germline assignment: CDR1 MDHEN and CDR2 SYDVKM. The CDR3 DNA reads as TGTGCCAGCAGTCCCCATTTAGGGACAGGGGTTGAGATGGGTGGACAGAACACTGAAGCTTTCTTT. It specifies CASSPHLGTGVEMGGQNTEAFF.

The V and J genes are TRBV20-1 and TRBJ2-7, with D uncertain. The V and J ends lost 3 bases and 3 bases respectively, with 6 bases between them. The germline V gene encodes CDR1 DFQATT and CDR2 SNEGSKA (reference sequence). This CDR3 contains 11 residues. The CDR3 here is CSASAGYEQYF. CDR3 nucleotides: TGCAGTGCTAGCGCAGGCTACGAGCAGTACTTC.

The chain uses TRBV7-8 and TRBJ2-7; D unclear. V was shortened by 1 base and J by 2 bases, with 18 bases between the two germline ends. Germline CDR1 and CDR2: SGHVS and FQNEAQ. This CDR3 has 17 residues. The chain's CDR3 is CASSLEAAYTSTYEQYF. As DNA, the CDR3 is TGTGCCAGCAGCTTAGAGGCGGCCTATACTTCTACCTACGAGCAGTACTTC.

The rearrangement uses TRBV28 and TRBJ2-1; TRBD2 agrees at 8 bases. The CDR3 is 14 amino acids. Germline CDR1 and CDR2: MDHEN and SYDVKM. Germline trimming cut 7 bases from V and 10 bases from J; bases unmatched to any gene: 12. CDR3 DNA sequence: TGTGCCAGCAAACCTCGGGGGGGGCGGAGGGAGCAGTTCTTC. Its protein is CASKPRGGRREQFF.

V and J are TRBV7-8 and TRBJ2-5, with 8 bases matching TRBD1. The trim removed 2 bases at V and 5 bases at J, leaving 4 bases unmatched. Germline CDR1 and CDR2: SGHVS and FQNEAQ. This CDR3 comprises 14 residues. CDR3 sequence: CASSLRRGHETQYF. CDR3 bases: TGTGCCAGCAGCTTACGCAGGGGGCATGAGACCCAGTACTTC.

The V and J genes are TRBV12-5 and TRBJ2-7; 13 nucleotides align to TRBD2. This CDR3 spans 19 amino acids. Germline V gene lookup returns CDR1 LGHNT and CDR2 FRNRAP. Trimming cost V 4 bases and J 0 bases; bases outside gene matches: 12. The CDR3 region is CASGSPTSGREPRSYEQYF. In DNA, the CDR3 is TGTGCTAGTGGTTCCCCTACTAGCGGGAGGGAACCTCGCTCCTACGAGCAGTACTTC.

The CDR3 loop is CASSHKFYRRQGLNYGYTF. The CDR3 DNA reads as TGTGCCAGCTCACATAAATTCTATAGAAGACAGGGCCTTAACTATGGCTACACCTTC. V gene TRBV18 combines with J gene TRBJ1-2; 7 bases agree with TRBD1. This CDR3 is 19 amino acids long. Germline V CDR1 and CDR2: KGHSH, LQKENI. Unmatched junction bases numbered 18, after V lost 4 bases and J lost 1 base. Filled out from reference TRBV18 and TRBJ1-2, the complete variable domain reads NAGVMQNPRHLVRRRGQEARLRCSPMKGHSHVYWYRQLPEEGLKFMVYLQKENIIDESGMPKERFSAEFPKEGPSILRIQQVVRGDSAAYFCASSHKFYRRQGLNYGYTFGSGTRLTVV.

The CDR3: CASSGVQETQYF. In nucleotides, the CDR3 is TGTGCCAGTAGCGGGGTTCAAGAGACCCAGTACTTC. The chain is built from TRBV19 and TRBJ2-5; TRBD2 might be the D (5 bases). The CDR3 runs 12 residues. Per germline, CDR1 LNHDA and CDR2 SQIVND (reference sequence). Trimming removed 6 bases at V and 2 bases at J, with 7 bases between.

The gene calls are TRBV28 and TRBJ2-7, with 7 positions matching TRBD1. The CDR3 length is 17 residues. Germline values: CDR1 MDHEN, CDR2 SYDVKM. Unmatched junction bases numbered 18, after V lost 6 bases and J lost 4 bases. DNA for the CDR3: TGTGCCAGCAGCGATACCCACAGGGGTGGTATTTGGTACGAGCAGTACTTC. The encoded protein is CASSDTHRGGIWYEQYF.